This is a list of T cell receptor beta chains from one sample in a study of T cell responses to AZD1222 COVID-19 vaccine. The data were produced by immunoSEQ multiplex PCR, yet TCRdb's version contains in-frame clones alone and is incomplete. The sample records over 110,000 clones, about 90% being singletons. Sequenced here: peripheral blood, sampled on day 0 of AZD1222 vaccination. These receptors all come from an adult in good health. CDR3s include the opening cysteine and the closing phenylalanine or tryptophan. A D gene is named only where the DNA matches it firmly. Rows give clone size only sometimes, using once, few, many, or a class for an expanded clone.

J gene: TRBJ2-7; D gene: TRBD1; clone size: .; V gene: TRBV2; CDR3 protein: CASSGDRIYEQYF; CDR3 DNA: TGTGCCAGCAGTGGGGACAGGATCTACGAGCAGTACTTC
J gene: TRBJ1-1; D gene: TRBD1; clone size: once; V gene: TRBV6-5; CDR3 protein: CASSYRGGDTEAFF; CDR3 DNA: TGTGCCAGCAGTTACAGAGGGGGCGACACTGAAGCTTTCTTT
J gene: TRBJ2-7; D gene: TRBD2; clone size: .; V gene: TRBV7-2; CDR3 protein: CASSRLRGSFYEQYF; CDR3 DNA: TGTGCCAGCAGCCGGCTACGCGGGAGCTTTTACGAGCAGTACTTC
J gene: TRBJ1-3; D gene: .; clone size: once; V gene: TRBV7-9; CDR3 protein: CASSFSGDRGNTIYF; CDR3 DNA: TGTGCCAGCAGCTTTTCTGGAGACAGGGGAAACACCATATATTTT
J gene: TRBJ1-2; D gene: TRBD1; clone size: .; V gene: TRBV5-5; CDR3 protein: CASSPDRVVGYTF; CDR3 DNA: TGTGCCAGCAGCCCGGACAGGGTGGTAGGCTACACCTTC
J gene: TRBJ1-2; D gene: .; clone size: .; V gene: TRBV2; CDR3 protein: CASIYMGGGYTF; CDR3 DNA: TGTGCCAGCATTTATATGGGCGGTGGCTACACCTTC
J gene: TRBJ1-4; D gene: TRBD1; clone size: .; V gene: TRBV7-8; CDR3 protein: CASSLKRDRVNEKLFF; CDR3 DNA: TGTGCCAGCAGCTTAAAGAGGGACAGGGTAAATGAAAAACTGTTTTTT
J gene: TRBJ2-1; D gene: .; clone size: .; V gene: TRBV7-3; CDR3 protein: CASSSPGLAEQFF; CDR3 DNA: TGTGCCAGCAGCTCCCCGGGGCTAGCTGAGCAGTTCTTC
J gene: TRBJ2-7; D gene: .; clone size: .; V gene: TRBV7-2; CDR3 protein: CASSLALGRLKSYEQYF; CDR3 DNA: TGTGCCAGCAGCTTAGCGCTAGGTCGTCTCAAATCCTACGAGCAGTACTTC
J gene: TRBJ2-2; D gene: .; clone size: .; V gene: TRBV5-1; CDR3 protein: CASSKTGSAGELFF; CDR3 DNA: TGCGCCAGCAGTAAAACAGGGTCGGCCGGGGAGCTGTTTTTT
J gene: TRBJ2-1; D gene: TRBD2; clone size: .; V gene: TRBV7-9; CDR3 protein: CASRTASGSSYNEQFF; CDR3 DNA: TGTGCCAGCAGGACCGCGAGCGGGAGTTCCTACAATGAGCAGTTCTTC
J gene: TRBJ1-3; D gene: .; clone size: once; V gene: TRBV19; CDR3 protein: CASTPRAAGPSGNTIYF; CDR3 DNA: TGTGCCAGTACCCCCCGGGCGGCAGGTCCCTCTGGAAACACCATATATTTT
J gene: TRBJ1-1; D gene: .; clone size: .; V gene: TRBV28; CDR3 protein: CASSLGVQPILEAFF; CDR3 DNA: TGTGCCAGCAGTTTAGGGGTCCAACCCATTCTTGAAGCTTTCTTT
J gene: TRBJ1-2; D gene: .; clone size: .; V gene: TRBV7-9; CDR3 protein: CASSPPGRSGYTF; CDR3 DNA: TGTGCCAGCAGCCCCCCCGGGAGGTCTGGCTACACCTTC
J gene: TRBJ1-3; D gene: .; clone size: .; V gene: TRBV6-5; CDR3 protein: CASPPDGWIGNTIYF; CDR3 DNA: TGTGCCAGCCCCCCGGACGGCTGGATTGGAAACACCATATATTTT
J gene: TRBJ1-2; D gene: .; clone size: once; V gene: TRBV24-1; CDR3 protein: CATSGGRQIYGYTF; CDR3 DNA: TGTGCCACCAGTGGAGGACGACAGATCTATGGCTACACCTTC
J gene: TRBJ1-2; D gene: .; clone size: .; V gene: TRBV6-2/TRBV6-3; CDR3 protein: CASSYNGNSGILARYTF; CDR3 DNA: TGTGCCAGCAGTTACAATGGGAACAGCGGGATTCTGGCCCGCTACACCTTC
J gene: TRBJ2-3; D gene: .; clone size: .; V gene: TRBV5-4; CDR3 protein: CASSLVYTDTQYF; CDR3 DNA: TGTGCCAGCAGCTTGGTCTACACAGATACGCAGTATTTT
J gene: TRBJ2-7; D gene: TRBD2; clone size: .; V gene: TRBV6-2/TRBV6-3; CDR3 protein: CASSYPESGRSSYEQYF; CDR3 DNA: TGTGCCAGCAGTTACCCGGAAAGCGGGAGGAGCTCCTACGAGCAGTACTTC
J gene: TRBJ1-5; D gene: .; clone size: .; V gene: TRBV24-1; CDR3 protein: CATSLSRAPNQPQHF; CDR3 DNA: TGTGCCACCAGTCTGAGCAGGGCACCCAATCAGCCCCAGCATTTT
J gene: TRBJ2-2; D gene: TRBD1; clone size: .; V gene: TRBV18; CDR3 protein: CASLETGLSGELFF; CDR3 DNA: TGTGCCAGCCTAGAGACAGGGTTGAGCGGGGAGCTGTTTTTT
J gene: TRBJ2-7; D gene: TRBD2; clone size: few; V gene: TRBV14; CDR3 protein: CASSSIPTGLAGVVREQYF; CDR3 DNA: TGTGCCAGCAGCTCCATACCTACAGGACTAGCGGGAGTGGTTCGGGAGCAGTACTTC
J gene: TRBJ2-2; D gene: .; clone size: .; V gene: TRBV10-3; CDR3 protein: CAISVPGNAGELFF; CDR3 DNA: TGTGCCATCAGTGTCCCCGGGAACGCCGGGGAGCTGTTTTTT
J gene: TRBJ2-1; D gene: .; clone size: .; V gene: TRBV7-2; CDR3 protein: CASSTTRGGPNEQFF; CDR3 DNA: TGTGCCAGCAGCACGACTAGAGGGGGACCCAATGAGCAGTTCTTC
J gene: TRBJ1-1; D gene: .; clone size: .; V gene: TRBV7-9; CDR3 protein: CASSLAGGAFF; CDR3 DNA: TGTGCCAGCAGCTTAGCTGGGGGAGCTTTCTTT
J gene: TRBJ2-3; D gene: TRBD2; clone size: once; V gene: TRBV10-3; CDR3 protein: CAISDSLAGPTDTQYF; CDR3 DNA: TGTGCCATCAGTGATTCTCTAGCGGGCCCCACAGATACGCAGTATTTT
J gene: TRBJ2-7; D gene: .; clone size: .; V gene: TRBV9; CDR3 protein: CASSAQGYSYEQYF; CDR3 DNA: TGTGCCAGCAGCGCCCAGGGATACTCCTACGAGCAGTACTTC
J gene: TRBJ2-2; D gene: TRBD2; clone size: .; V gene: TRBV2; CDR3 protein: CASSENPSGYTGELFF; CDR3 DNA: TGTGCCAGCAGTGAAAACCCTAGCGGGTACACCGGGGAGCTGTTTTTT
J gene: TRBJ1-4; D gene: TRBD1; clone size: .; V gene: TRBV5-4; CDR3 protein: CASSSGGGEKLFF; CDR3 DNA: TGTGCCAGCAGCTCAGGGGGCGGGGAAAAACTGTTTTTT
J gene: TRBJ2-1; D gene: .; clone size: .; V gene: TRBV7-3; CDR3 protein: CASSSRRGLVNEQFF; CDR3 DNA: TGTGCCAGCAGCTCAAGGCGGGGGCTGGTCAATGAGCAGTTCTTC
J gene: TRBJ1-1; D gene: .; clone size: once; V gene: TRBV4-1; CDR3 protein: CASSQDGGYTEAFF; CDR3 DNA: TGCGCCAGCAGCCAAGATGGGGGGTACACTGAAGCTTTCTTT
J gene: TRBJ1-1; D gene: .; clone size: .; V gene: TRBV5-6; CDR3 protein: CASSLADRPNTEAFF; CDR3 DNA: TGTGCCAGCAGCTTGGCCGACCGACCTAACACTGAAGCTTTCTTT
J gene: TRBJ2-2; D gene: .; clone size: .; V gene: TRBV18; CDR3 protein: CASSPPVGFGGELFF; CDR3 DNA: TGTGCCAGCTCACCACCGGTAGGGTTCGGCGGGGAGCTGTTTTTT
J gene: TRBJ2-7; D gene: .; clone size: .; V gene: TRBV11-3; CDR3 protein: CASRRAEGAYEQYF; CDR3 DNA: TGTGCCAGTAGGCGGGCAGAGGGGGCCTACGAGCAGTACTTC
J gene: TRBJ2-7; D gene: .; clone size: .; V gene: TRBV6-2/TRBV6-3; CDR3 protein: CASSYDFRSYEQYF; CDR3 DNA: TGTGCCAGCAGTTACGATTTCAGGTCCTACGAGCAGTACTTC
J gene: TRBJ1-1; D gene: .; clone size: .; V gene: TRBV11-3; CDR3 protein: CASSFTGNTEAFF; CDR3 DNA: TGTGCCAGCAGCTTCACAGGGAACACTGAAGCTTTCTTT
J gene: TRBJ2-7; D gene: .; clone size: .; V gene: TRBV12-3/TRBV12-4; CDR3 protein: CASSSGPYEQYF; CDR3 DNA: TGTGCCAGCAGTTCGGGACCGTACGAGCAGTACTTC
J gene: TRBJ1-1; D gene: TRBD1; clone size: .; V gene: TRBV18; CDR3 protein: CASSPQGAAPEAFF; CDR3 DNA: TGTGCCAGCTCACCTCAGGGGGCTGCGCCTGAAGCTTTCTTT
J gene: TRBJ1-4; D gene: .; clone size: once; V gene: TRBV7-3; CDR3 protein: CASSLISKPKLFF; CDR3 DNA: TGTGCCAGCAGCTTAATCTCGAAACCGAAACTGTTTTTT
J gene: TRBJ1-5; D gene: .; clone size: .; V gene: TRBV6-2/TRBV6-3; CDR3 protein: CASSYAARSNQPQHF; CDR3 DNA: TGTGCCAGCAGTTACGCGGCTCGAAGCAATCAGCCCCAGCATTTT
J gene: TRBJ1-1; D gene: .; clone size: .; V gene: TRBV2; CDR3 protein: CATPNGGEAFF; CDR3 DNA: TGTGCCACCCCAAATGGGGGTGAAGCTTTCTTT
J gene: TRBJ2-1; D gene: .; clone size: .; V gene: TRBV7-9; CDR3 protein: CASRQPLAREEREQFF; CDR3 DNA: TGTGCCAGCAGACAACCACTAGCAAGGGAGGAACGGGAGCAGTTCTTC
J gene: TRBJ2-1; D gene: TRBD2; clone size: .; V gene: TRBV29-1; CDR3 protein: CSVRPGLAGQSEQFF; CDR3 DNA: TGCAGCGTACGACCGGGACTAGCGGGACAGTCTGAGCAGTTCTTC
J gene: TRBJ2-2; D gene: TRBD1; clone size: .; V gene: TRBV5-1; CDR3 protein: CASSLLTGGTGELFF; CDR3 DNA: TGCGCCAGCAGCTTATTAACAGGGGGAACCGGGGAGCTGTTTTTT
J gene: TRBJ1-1; D gene: .; clone size: once; V gene: TRBV27; CDR3 protein: CASSTPSASTEAFF; CDR3 DNA: TGTGCCAGCAGTACTCCGAGCGCGTCCACTGAAGCTTTCTTT
J gene: TRBJ2-6; D gene: .; clone size: .; V gene: TRBV30; CDR3 protein: CAWSQTSVSGANVLTF; CDR3 DNA: TGTGCCTGGAGCCAAACGAGCGTTTCAGGGGCCAACGTCCTGACTTTC
J gene: TRBJ2-2; D gene: .; clone size: .; V gene: TRBV19; CDR3 protein: CASSTPGRSGELFF; CDR3 DNA: TGTGCCAGTAGTACCCCCGGTCGGTCCGGGGAGCTGTTTTTT